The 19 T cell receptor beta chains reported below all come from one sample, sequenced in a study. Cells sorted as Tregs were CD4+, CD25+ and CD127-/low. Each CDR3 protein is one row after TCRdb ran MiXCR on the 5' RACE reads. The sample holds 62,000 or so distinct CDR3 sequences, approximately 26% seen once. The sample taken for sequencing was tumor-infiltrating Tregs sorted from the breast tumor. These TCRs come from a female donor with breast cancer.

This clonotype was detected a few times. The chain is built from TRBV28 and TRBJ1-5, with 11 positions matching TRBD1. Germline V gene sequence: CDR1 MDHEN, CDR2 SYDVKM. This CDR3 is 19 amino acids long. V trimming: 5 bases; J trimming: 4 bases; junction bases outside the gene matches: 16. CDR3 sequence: CASSLPYGQGAYENQPQHF. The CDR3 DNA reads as TGTGCCAGCAGTCTCCCCTACGGACAGGGGGCGTACGAGAATCAGCCCCAGCATTTT. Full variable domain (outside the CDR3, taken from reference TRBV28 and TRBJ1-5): DVKVTQSSRYLVKRTGEKVFLECVQDMDHENMFWYRQDPGLGLRLIYFSYDVKMKEKGDIPEGYSVSREKKERFSLILESASTNQTSMYLCASSLPYGQGAYENQPQHFGDGTRLSIL.

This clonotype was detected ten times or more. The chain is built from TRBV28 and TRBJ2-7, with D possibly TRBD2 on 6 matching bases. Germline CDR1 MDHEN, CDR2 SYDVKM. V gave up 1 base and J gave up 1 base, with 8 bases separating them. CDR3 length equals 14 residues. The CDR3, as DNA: TGTGCCAGCAGTTTATACGGGACTTCCTACGAGCAGTACTTC. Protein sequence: CASSLYGTSYEQYF.

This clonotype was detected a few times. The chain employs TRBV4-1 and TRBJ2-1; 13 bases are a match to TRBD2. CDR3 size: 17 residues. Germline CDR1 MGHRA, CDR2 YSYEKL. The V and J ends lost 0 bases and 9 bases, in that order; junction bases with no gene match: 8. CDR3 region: CASSQEMPGLAGLEQFF. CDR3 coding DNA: TGCGCCAGCAGCCAAGAAATGCCGGGACTAGCGGGGCTTGAGCAGTTCTTC.

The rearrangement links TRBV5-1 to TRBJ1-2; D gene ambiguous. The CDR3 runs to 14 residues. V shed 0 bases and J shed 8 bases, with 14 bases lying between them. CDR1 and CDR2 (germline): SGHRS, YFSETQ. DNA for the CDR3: TGCGCCAGCAGCTTGGATTTATTGGGAGACGGCTACACCTTC. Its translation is CASSLDLLGDGYTF. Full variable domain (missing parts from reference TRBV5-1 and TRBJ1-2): KAGVTQTPRYLIKTRGQQVTLSCSPISGHRSVSWYQQTPGQGLQFLFEYFSETQRNKGNFPGRFSGRQFSNSRSEMNVSTLELGDSALYLCASSLDLLGDGYTFGSGTRLTVV.

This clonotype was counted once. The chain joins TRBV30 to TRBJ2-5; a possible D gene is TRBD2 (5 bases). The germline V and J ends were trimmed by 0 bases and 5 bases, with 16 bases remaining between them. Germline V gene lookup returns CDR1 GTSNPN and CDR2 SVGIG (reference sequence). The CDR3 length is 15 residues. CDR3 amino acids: CAWSVKKFGKETQYF. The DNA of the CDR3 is TGTGCCTGGAGTGTAAAAAAGTTCGGGAAGGAGACCCAGTACTTC.

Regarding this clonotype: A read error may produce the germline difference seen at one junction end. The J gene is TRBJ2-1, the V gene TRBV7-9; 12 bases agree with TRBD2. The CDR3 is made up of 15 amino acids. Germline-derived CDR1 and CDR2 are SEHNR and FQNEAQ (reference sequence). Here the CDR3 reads CACSSGLAGYNEQFF. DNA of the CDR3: TGTGCCTGCAGCTCCGGACTAGCGGGGTACAATGAGCAGTTCTTC.

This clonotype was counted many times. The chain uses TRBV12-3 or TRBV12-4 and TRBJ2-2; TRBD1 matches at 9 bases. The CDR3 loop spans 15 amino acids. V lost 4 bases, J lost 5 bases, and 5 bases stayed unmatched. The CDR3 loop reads CASSYRQGGTGELFF. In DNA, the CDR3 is TGTGCCAGCAGTTACCGACAGGGGGGTACCGGGGAGCTGTTTTTT.

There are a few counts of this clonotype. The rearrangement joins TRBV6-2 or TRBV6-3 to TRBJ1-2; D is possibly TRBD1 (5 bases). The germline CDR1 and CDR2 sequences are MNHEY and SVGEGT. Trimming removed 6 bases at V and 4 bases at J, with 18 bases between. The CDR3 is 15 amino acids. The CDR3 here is CASREAGFWTYGYTF. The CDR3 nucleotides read TGTGCCAGCAGAGAAGCAGGGTTTTGGACCTATGGCTACACCTTC.

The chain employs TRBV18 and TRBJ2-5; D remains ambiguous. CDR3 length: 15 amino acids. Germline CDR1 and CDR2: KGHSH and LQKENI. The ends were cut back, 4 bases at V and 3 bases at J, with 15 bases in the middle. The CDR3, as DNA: TGTGCCAGCTCACGACGGACGAGCAATGAAGAGACCCAGTACTTC. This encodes CASSRRTSNEETQYF.

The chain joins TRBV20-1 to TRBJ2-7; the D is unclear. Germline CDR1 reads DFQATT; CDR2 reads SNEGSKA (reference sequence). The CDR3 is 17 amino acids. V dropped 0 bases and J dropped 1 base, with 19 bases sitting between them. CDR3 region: CSAREHVRQETSYEQYF. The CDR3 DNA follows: TGCAGTGCTAGAGAACATGTTAGGCAGGAGACTTCCTACGAGCAGTACTTC.

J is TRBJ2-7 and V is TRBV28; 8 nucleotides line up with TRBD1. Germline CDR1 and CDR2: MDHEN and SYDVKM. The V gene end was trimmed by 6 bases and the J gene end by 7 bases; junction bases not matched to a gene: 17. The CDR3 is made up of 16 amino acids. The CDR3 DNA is TGTGCCAGCAGATGGACAGGGTTGAGGGGAACGGGAGAGCAGTACTTC. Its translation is CASRWTGLRGTGEQYF.

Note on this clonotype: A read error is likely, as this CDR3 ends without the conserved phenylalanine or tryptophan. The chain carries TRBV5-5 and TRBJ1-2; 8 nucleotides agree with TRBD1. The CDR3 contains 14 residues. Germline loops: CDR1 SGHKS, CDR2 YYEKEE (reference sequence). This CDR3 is CTSSNGQGSYGYTY. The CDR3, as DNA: TGTACCAGCAGCAATGGACAGGGTTCCTATGGCTACACCTAC.

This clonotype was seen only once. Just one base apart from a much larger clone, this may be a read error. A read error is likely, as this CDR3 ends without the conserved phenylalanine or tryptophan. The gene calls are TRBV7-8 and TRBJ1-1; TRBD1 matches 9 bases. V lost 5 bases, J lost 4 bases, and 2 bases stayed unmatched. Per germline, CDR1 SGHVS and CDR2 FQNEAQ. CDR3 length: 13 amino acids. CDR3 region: CASSLGQGTEAFY. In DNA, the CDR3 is TGTGCCAGCAGCCTGGGACAGGGCACTGAAGCTTTCTAT.

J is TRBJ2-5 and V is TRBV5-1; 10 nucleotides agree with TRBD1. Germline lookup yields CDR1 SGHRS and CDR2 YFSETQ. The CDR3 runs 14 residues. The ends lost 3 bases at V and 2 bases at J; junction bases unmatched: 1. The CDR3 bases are TGCGCCAGCAGCTGGACAGGGGGGCAAGAGACCCAGTACTTC. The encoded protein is CASSWTGGQETQYF.

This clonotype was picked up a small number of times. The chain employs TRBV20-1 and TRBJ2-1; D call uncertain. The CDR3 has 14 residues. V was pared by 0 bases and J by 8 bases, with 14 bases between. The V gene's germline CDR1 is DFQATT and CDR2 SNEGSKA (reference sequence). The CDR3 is CSARDLASIDEQFF. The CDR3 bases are TGCAGTGCTAGAGATCTGGCTAGTATAGATGAGCAGTTCTTC.

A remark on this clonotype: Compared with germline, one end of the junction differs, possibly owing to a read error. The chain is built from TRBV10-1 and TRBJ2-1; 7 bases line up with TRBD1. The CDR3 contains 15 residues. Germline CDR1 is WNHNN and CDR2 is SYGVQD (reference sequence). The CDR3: CANSERQGGYNEQFF. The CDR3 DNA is TGCGCCAACAGTGAGAGACAGGGTGGCTACAATGAGCAGTTCTTC.

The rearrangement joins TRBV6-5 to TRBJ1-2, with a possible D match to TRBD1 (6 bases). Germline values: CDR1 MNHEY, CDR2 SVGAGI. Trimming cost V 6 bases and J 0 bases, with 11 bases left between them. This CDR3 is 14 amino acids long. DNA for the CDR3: TGTGCCAGCAGAGGGACAATAGCTAACTATGGCTACACCTTC. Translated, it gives CASRGTIANYGYTF.

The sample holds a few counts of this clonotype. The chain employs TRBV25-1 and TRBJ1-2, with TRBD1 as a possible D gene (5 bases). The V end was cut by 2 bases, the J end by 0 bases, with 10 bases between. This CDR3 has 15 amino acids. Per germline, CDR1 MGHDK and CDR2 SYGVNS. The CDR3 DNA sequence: TGTGCCAGCAGTGAAGGGACGTCGGCTAACTATGGCTACACCTTC. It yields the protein CASSEGTSANYGYTF.

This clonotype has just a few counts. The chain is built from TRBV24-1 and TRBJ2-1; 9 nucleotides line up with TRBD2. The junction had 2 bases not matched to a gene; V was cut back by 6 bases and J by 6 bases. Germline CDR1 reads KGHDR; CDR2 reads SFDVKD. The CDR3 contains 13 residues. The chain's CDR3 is CATSRGGANEQFF. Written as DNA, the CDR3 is TGTGCCACCAGTCGCGGGGGGGCCAATGAGCAGTTCTTC.